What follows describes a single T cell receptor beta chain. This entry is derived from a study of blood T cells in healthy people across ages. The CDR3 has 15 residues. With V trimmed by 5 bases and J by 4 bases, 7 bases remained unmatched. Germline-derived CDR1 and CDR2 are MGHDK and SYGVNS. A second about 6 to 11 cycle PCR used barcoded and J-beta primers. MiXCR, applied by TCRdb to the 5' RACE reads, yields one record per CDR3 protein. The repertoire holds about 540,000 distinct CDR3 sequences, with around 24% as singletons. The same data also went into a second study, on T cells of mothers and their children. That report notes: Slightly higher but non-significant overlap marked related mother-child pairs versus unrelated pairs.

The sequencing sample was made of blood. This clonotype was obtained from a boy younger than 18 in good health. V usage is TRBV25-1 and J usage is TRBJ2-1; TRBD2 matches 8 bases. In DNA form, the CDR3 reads TGTGCCAGCAGTTCCCGGGGGGGGCTATACAATGAGCAGTTCTTC. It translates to CASSSRGGLYNEQFF.